The 27 T cell receptor beta chains reported below all come from one sample, sequenced in a study of neurological immune-mediated disorders. TCRdb reprocessed the 5' RACE reads via MiXCR and lists one record per CDR3 protein. Of around 55,000 distinct CDR3 sequences in the sample, about 4.2% were seen once. The sequencing input was CD4+ T cells from blood. The receptor set was obtained from a woman aged 40 to 50 with multiple sclerosis.

This clonotype showed up many times. The chain carries TRBV20-1 and TRBJ1-1; a weak D match, TRBD1 (5 bases). The CDR3 has 13 amino acids. Germline values: CDR1 DFQATT, CDR2 SNEGSKA (reference sequence). The germline V and J ends were trimmed by 7 bases and 4 bases, with 16 bases remaining between them. The CDR3 sequence is CSVLRVRGTEAFF. The CDR3 bases are TGCAGTGTTCTCAGGGTGAGGGGCACTGAAGCTTTCTTT.

This clonotype occurred many times. This sequence joins TRBV5-1 and TRBJ2-3; weak D call: TRBD2 (6 bases). Germline assignment: CDR1 SGHRS and CDR2 YFSETQ. The CDR3 loop spans 14 amino acids. V was cut by 4 bases and J by 2 bases, with 11 bases left in between. DNA of the CDR3: TGCGCCAGCAGCGTGGGACTCTCCACAGATACGCAGTATTTT. Its protein product is CASSVGLSTDTQYF.

This clonotype was counted ten times or more. The CDR3 loop is CAISEGRTNSPLHF. CDR3 coding DNA: TGTGCCATCAGTGAGGGCCGGACTAATTCACCCCTCCACTTT. The chain combines TRBV10-3 with TRBJ1-6; D gene unclear. The CDR3 sequence is 14 residues long. The germline V gene has CDR1 ENHRY and CDR2 SYGVKD. The ends were cut back, 2 bases at V and 6 bases at J, with 8 bases in the middle.

This clonotype was seen at least ten times. V and J are TRBV12-3 or TRBV12-4 and TRBJ2-7; D is undetermined. The CDR3 sequence is 12 residues long. The V end lost 3 bases, the J end lost 6 bases, and 9 bases lay between the germline ends. The CDR3 DNA reads as TGTGCCAGCAGTTTGGAACAGACCGAGCAGTACTTC. It specifies CASSLEQTEQYF.

This clonotype was seen at least ten times. V usage is TRBV6-6 and J usage is TRBJ1-5, with 7 bases that match TRBD1. The V gene's germline CDR1 is MNHNY and CDR2 SVGAGI (reference sequence). The length of the CDR3 is 16 residues. The V gene end was trimmed by 2 bases and the J gene end by 2 bases; junction bases not matched to a gene: 6. For the CDR3, the DNA is TGTGCCAGCAGTTACGAGACAGGGAACCGCAATCAGCCCCAGCATTTT. Its translation: CASSYETGNRNQPQHF.

The J gene is TRBJ2-3, the V gene TRBV3-1; the D is unclear. CDR1 is LGHDT and CDR2 is YNNKEL in the germline V gene (reference sequence). CDR3 size: 12 residues. V lost 9 bases and J lost 4, with 11 bases in between. The CDR3, as DNA: TGTGCCAGTAACCAATCATCAGATACGCAGTATTTT. This gives the protein CASNQSSDTQYF.

This clonotype was counted many times. The chain recombines TRBV18 with TRBJ1-2; possibly TRBD1 for D (5 bases). The CDR3 contains 14 residues. Germline V gives CDR1 KGHSH, CDR2 LQKENI. V was pared by 0 bases and J by 7 bases, with 12 bases between. In DNA, the CDR3 is TGTGCCAGCTCACCACCTCTCAGGGCCTCTGGCTACACCTTC. Protein: CASSPPLRASGYTF.

This clonotype was detected many times. CDR3 sequence (DNA): TGTGCCAGCAGTTCAACTTCAGGGGGCAAGAGCAATCAGCCCCAGCATTTT. Its translation is CASSSTSGGKSNQPQHF. The V gene is TRBV6-5, the J gene TRBJ1-5, with TRBD1 matching over 8 bases. The CDR3 extends over 17 amino acids. Germline CDR1 reads MNHEY; CDR2 reads SVGAGI. The V and J ends lost 4 bases and 1 base, in that order; junction bases with no gene match: 9.

This clonotype came up many times. This chain uses TRBV18 with TRBJ1-1; D call uncertain. The V and J ends lost 3 bases and 2 bases respectively, with 10 bases between them. This CDR3 has 14 amino acids. Germline lookup yields CDR1 KGHSH and CDR2 LQKENI. In DNA form, the CDR3 reads TGTGCCAGCTCACCGGGGTTAGGAAACACTGAAGCTTTCTTT. Encoded protein: CASSPGLGNTEAFF.

This clonotype appeared many times. The genes are TRBV7-8 and TRBJ2-7, with D tentatively TRBD1 (5 bases). Per the germline V gene, CDR1 is SGHVS and CDR2 is FQNEAQ. The CDR3 loop spans 13 amino acids. Trimming removed 5 bases at V and 5 bases at J, with 13 bases between. The CDR3 spells CASSPYLGDEQYF. As DNA, the CDR3 is TGTGCCAGCAGCCCCTACCTAGGGGACGAGCAGTACTTC.

This clonotype was seen ten or more times. The CDR3 sequence: CASSESPRNTGELFF. The CDR3 DNA reads as TGTGCCAGCAGTGAATCTCCTAGAAACACCGGGGAGCTGTTTTTT. The chain carries TRBV6-1 and TRBJ2-2; no definite D call. The CDR3 contains 15 residues. Deletions cut 2 bases from V and 2 bases from J, with 9 bases between. Germline CDR1 MNHNS, CDR2 SASEGT.

Remarks on this clonotype: This likely comes from a read error, as the CDR3 has no conserved phenylalanine or tryptophan at its end. The DNA is omitted, as the CDR3 cannot be located on it reliably, and the CDR3 follows TCRdb's listing. J is TRBJ1-2 and V is TRBV9; TRBD1, the table's D call, lacks a check against the DNA. Germline CDR1 reads SGDLS; CDR2 reads YYNGEE. The length of the CDR3 is 14 amino acids, counting both ends. CDR3 residues: CASSVRWTGGMKTL.

This clonotype came up many times. The DNA of the CDR3 is TGTGCCATCAGTGTGGGGGGCGAGGGGACTGAAGCTTTCTTT. Amino acid sequence: CAISVGGEGTEAFF. The gene calls are TRBV10-3 and TRBJ1-1; D is perhaps TRBD1 (6 bases). The CDR3 spans 14 residues. V was cut by 4 bases and J by 5 bases, with 14 bases left in between. Germline V lookup: CDR1 ENHRY, CDR2 SYGVKD.

This clonotype was recorded at least ten times. V is TRBV6-5 and J is TRBJ2-2; D could derive from TRBD1 or TRBD2 (6 bases each). This CDR3 contains 14 residues. Germline V gene sequence: CDR1 MNHEY, CDR2 SVGAGI. The ends were cut back, 6 bases at V and 4 bases at J, with 12 bases in the middle. This chain's CDR3 is CASSRGRTTGELFF. In DNA, the CDR3 is TGTGCCAGCAGCCGGGGGCGAACCACCGGGGAGCTGTTTTTT.

This clonotype was detected many times. V and J are TRBV7-9 and TRBJ2-2, with 8 positions matching TRBD2. The germline CDR1 and CDR2 sequences are SEHNR and FQNEAQ (reference sequence). CDR3 length: 16 residues. V shed 5 bases, J shed 5 bases, and the junction held 10 bases outside the gene matches. The CDR3 nucleotides read TGTGCCAGCAGCCCCCGGGGGGGCCTCGGGACCGGGGAGCTGTTTTTT. It is translated as CASSPRGGLGTGELFF.

The sample holds many counts of this clonotype. The chain employs TRBV10-3 and TRBJ2-1, with D perhaps matching TRBD1 (6 bases). V was shortened by 10 bases and J by 9 bases, with 10 bases between the two germline ends. This CDR3 contains 10 residues. CDR1 is ENHRY and CDR2 is SYGVKD in the germline V gene. DNA of the CDR3: TGTGCCACCAGGGGTGGTGAGCAGTTCTTC. Translation: CATRGGEQFF.

This clonotype was seen a few times. The chain joins TRBV7-3 to TRBJ2-1, with D tentatively TRBD1 (6 bases). Germline lookup yields CDR1 SGHTA and CDR2 FQGTGA. CDR3 size: 16 residues. Trimming shortened V by 2 bases and J by 6 bases, and 17 bases separated the two germline ends. CDR3 sequence (DNA): TGTGCCAGCAGCTTATGGGTGCCGGGACACCGCAATGAGCAGTTCTTC. It yields the protein CASSLWVPGHRNEQFF.

This clonotype was seen ten or more times. The chain combines TRBV5-1 with TRBJ2-3; TRBD2 aligns across 9 bases. Germline V gene sequence: CDR1 SGHRS, CDR2 YFSETQ. This CDR3 has 16 amino acids. V lost 2 bases, J lost 3 bases, and 7 bases stayed unmatched. CDR3 coding DNA: TGCGCCAGCAGCTTCGGCTCTAGCGGGGAGACAGATACGCAGTATTTT. Its translation is CASSFGSSGETDTQYF.

This clonotype has ten or more counts. This sequence joins TRBV10-2 and TRBJ2-1; TRBD1 matches 8 bases. The CDR3 spans 16 residues. Germline-derived CDR1 and CDR2 are WSHSY and SAAADI. J gave up 4 bases and V 6 bases, and 11 bases lay outside the gene matches. The CDR3 loop reads CASRAGGRGLYNEQFF. The DNA of the CDR3 is TGCGCCAGCAGGGCCGGGGGCAGGGGGCTGTACAATGAGCAGTTCTTC.

In its sample, this clonotype was seen many times. V and J are TRBV10-3 and TRBJ2-3, with D possibly TRBD2 on 5 matching bases. Trimming removed 7 bases at V and 0 bases at J, with 11 bases between. Germline lookup yields CDR1 ENHRY and CDR2 SYGVKD. The CDR3 sequence is 14 residues long. Here the CDR3 DNA reads TGTGCCATCAAAATCGACTATAGCACAGATACGCAGTATTTT. Its translation: CAIKIDYSTDTQYF.

This clonotype has ten or more counts. The chain couples TRBV10-2 to TRBJ2-7; D gene unclear. The V and J ends lost 1 base and 0 bases respectively, with 7 bases between them. The germline gives CDR1 WSHSY, CDR2 SAAADI. This CDR3 has 14 residues. CDR3 sequence (DNA): TGCGCCAGCAGTGAGTTGGCCGGCTCCTACGAGCAGTACTTC. Protein sequence: CASSELAGSYEQYF.

This clonotype was seen many times. This rearrangement joins TRBV5-1 to TRBJ2-1; D not resolved. V was shortened by 0 bases and J by 2 bases, with 9 bases between the two germline ends. The length of the CDR3 is 15 residues. Germline loops: CDR1 SGHRS, CDR2 YFSETQ. CDR3 sequence: CASSLGDSPYNEQFF. As DNA, the CDR3 is TGCGCCAGCAGCTTGGGGGATTCCCCCTACAATGAGCAGTTCTTC.

This clonotype has a count of ten or more. The CDR3 loop reads CASSYSNVGTEAFF. DNA of the CDR3: TGTGCCAGCAGTTACTCGAATGTGGGCACTGAAGCTTTCTTT. This rearrangement joins TRBV6-5 to TRBJ1-1; D is uncertain. V was shortened by 0 bases and J by 4 bases, with 9 bases between the two germline ends. CDR3 size: 14 residues. Germline V lookup: CDR1 MNHEY, CDR2 SVGAGI.

This clonotype has ten or more counts. The chain has TRBV12-3 or TRBV12-4 and TRBJ1-5; D remains unclear. This CDR3 has 13 residues. V was cut by 2 bases and J by 7 bases, with 9 bases left in between. The DNA of the CDR3 is TGTGCCAGCAGTTTAACCGCGGGACAGCCCCAGCATTTT. Amino acid sequence: CASSLTAGQPQHF.

This clonotype was seen repeatedly, ten times or more. The V and J genes are TRBV29-1 and TRBJ2-7; D perhaps matches TRBD1 (6 bases). Germline CDR1 SQVTM, CDR2 ANQGSEA. CDR3 size: 11 residues. Trimming left V 6 bases short and J 6 bases short, with 12 bases between. DNA of the CDR3: TGCAGCGTCCTAACAGGGAGCGAGCAGTACTTC. Its translation: CSVLTGSEQYF.

This chain uses TRBV18 with TRBJ2-5; possible D gene TRBD1, 5 bases. Trimming took 3 bases from V and 4 from J, leaving 15 bases between them. CDR3 length: 15 amino acids. Germline lookup yields CDR1 KGHSH and CDR2 LQKENI. The DNA for the CDR3 is TGTGCCAGCTCACCGAGGCAGGGAAGGGGAGAGACCCAGTACTTC. Its protein is CASSPRQGRGETQYF.

This clonotype appeared many times. This chain joins TRBV20-1 and TRBJ1-6, with TRBD1 matching over 8 bases. CDR1 is DFQATT, CDR2 SNEGSKA, per germline (reference sequence). V trimming: 3 bases; J trimming: 7 bases; junction bases outside the gene matches: 2. CDR3 size: 13 residues. The CDR3 bases are TGCAGTGCTAGTAACAGGGGGAATTCACCCCTCCACTTT. Protein: CSASNRGNSPLHF.